Listed below are T cell receptor beta chains from one sample, sequenced in a study of cytomegalovirus exposure and HLA in healthy donors. The table came from immunoSEQ multiplex PCR; TCRdb's copy has only in-frame clones and leaves some out. The sample has roughly 150,000 clones, over 80% seen once. Sequencing input: PBMCs. The receptors come from a woman younger than 30 in good health and CMV-seronegative. Each CDR3 is given with its conserved first and last residue. D genes are given only for firm matches. Clone size is stated in some rows and not others, as once, few, many or a class when expanded.

-	TRBV2	TRBJ2-7	TRBD2	CASSRTPGGSYEQYF	TGTGCCAGCAGTCGGACGCCGGGAGGCTCCTACGAGCAGTACTTC
-	TRBV10-3	TRBJ1-1	-	CAITDYRDPLNTEAFF	TGTGCCATCACTGATTACAGGGACCCCTTGAACACTGAAGCTTTCTTT
few	TRBV5-6	TRBJ1-4	-	CASSLIQVGGREKLFF	TGTGCCAGCAGCTTGATCCAAGTGGGAGGACGCGAAAAACTGTTTTTT
-	TRBV6-1	TRBJ2-7	TRBD1	CASSDARAGGRKGEQYF	TGTGCCAGCAGTGACGCACGGGCAGGGGGACGAAAGGGCGAGCAGTACTTC
-	TRBV28	TRBJ2-2	-	CASRVYGGTGELFF	TGTGCCAGCAGGGTCTACGGCGGAACCGGGGAGCTGTTTTTT
-	TRBV30	TRBJ1-5	-	CAWTSGYSNQPQHF	TGTGCCTGGACTTCGGGGTACAGCAATCAGCCCCAGCATTTT
few	TRBV11-3	TRBJ2-7	TRBD1	CASSSRTGDDYEQYF	TGTGCCAGCAGCTCCCGTACAGGGGACGACTACGAGCAGTACTTC
-	TRBV18	TRBJ2-1	TRBD2	CASSPGLAGGPNEQFF	TGTGCCAGCTCACCCGGACTAGCGGGGGGGCCGAATGAGCAGTTCTTC
-	TRBV19	TRBJ2-3	TRBD1	CASSTDRGFTDTQYF	TGTGCCAGTAGCACCGACAGGGGTTTCACAGATACGCAGTATTTT
once	TRBV6-5	TRBJ2-2	TRBD2	CASTPASGVTGELFF	TGTGCCAGCACCCCCGCTAGCGGGGTAACCGGGGAGCTGTTTTTT
once	TRBV2	TRBJ2-3	TRBD2	CASIAGTSARDTQYF	TGTGCCAGCATTGCCGGGACTAGCGCTAGAGATACGCAGTATTTT
-	TRBV6-5	TRBJ1-5	TRBD1	CASRGTDNQPQHF	TGTGCCAGCAGGGGGACAGACAATCAGCCCCAGCATTTT
once	TRBV29-1	TRBJ2-3	-	CSGSLTGQGTDTQYF	TGCAGCGGGAGCCTTACAGGGCAAGGCACAGATACGCAGTATTTT
few	TRBV30	TRBJ2-5	TRBD2	CAWRSWGGDRETQYF	TGTGCCTGGAGATCTTGGGGGGGGGACCGAGAGACCCAGTACTTC
-	TRBV6-6	TRBJ1-5	TRBD1	CASSNTGGAGNQPQHF	TGTGCCAGCAGCAACACAGGGGGCGCTGGCAATCAGCCCCAGCATTTT
-	TRBV2	TRBJ1-5	TRBD1	CASRATGISNQPQHF	TGTGCCAGCAGGGCGACAGGGATAAGCAATCAGCCCCAGCATTTT
-	TRBV7-7	TRBJ2-2	TRBD2	CASSPRLAGGTGELFF	TGTGCTAGCAGCCCCCGACTAGCGGGGGGGACCGGGGAGCTGTTTTTT
-	TRBV6-1	TRBJ1-1	-	CASSEWNFEGTEAFF	TGTGCCAGCAGTGAATGGAATTTTGAGGGCACTGAAGCTTTCTTT
-	TRBV6-1	TRBJ2-1	-	CASSEWLGGRENEQFF	TGTGCCAGCAGTGAATGGCTCGGGGGGCGGGAAAATGAGCAGTTCTTC
-	TRBV6-6	TRBJ2-2	-	CASSYTSTTGELFF	TGTGCCAGCAGTTATACTAGCACGACCGGGGAGCTGTTTTTT
-	TRBV6-1	TRBJ2-7	TRBD2	CASIVIGTTYEQYF	TGTGCCAGCATCGTCATCGGGACTACCTACGAGCAGTACTTC
once	TRBV18	TRBJ2-3	TRBD2	CASSPPGGGTDTQYF	TGTGCCAGCTCACCCCCCGGGGGGGGCACAGATACGCAGTATTTT
-	TRBV6-1	TRBJ2-3	TRBD2	CASSEIAGGPDTQYF	TGTGCCAGCAGTGAAATTGCGGGGGGGCCTGATACGCAGTATTTT
-	TRBV7-3	TRBJ1-1	TRBD1	CASSRGQEPSFF	TGTGCCAGCAGCCGCGGACAGGAACCCTCCTTCTTT
-	TRBV13	TRBJ1-5	TRBD1	CASSRTGGDQPQHF	TGTGCCAGCAGCCGTACAGGGGGCGACCAGCCCCAGCATTTT
-	TRBV18	TRBJ2-5	TRBD2	CASSPSIAGGGETQYF	TGTGCCAGCTCACCATCAATTGCGGGGGGCGGAGAGACCCAGTACTTC
once	TRBV7-9	TRBJ2-5	TRBD2	CASSPRPGTRKETQYF	TGTGCCAGCAGCCCTAGGCCCGGGACTAGAAAAGAGACCCAGTACTTC
-	TRBV27	TRBJ2-3	TRBD1	CASSFKGALTDTQYF	TGTGCCAGCAGTTTCAAGGGGGCGCTTACAGATACGCAGTATTTT
-	TRBV5-4	TRBJ2-3	TRBD2	CVTTGGDYTQYF	TGTGTCACAACCGGGGGGGATTATACGCAGTATTTT
-	TRBV30	TRBJ2-2	-	CAWSQLMVGELFF	TGTGCCTGGTCACAGCTAATGGTCGGGGAGCTGTTTTTT
-	TRBV5-5	TRBJ1-6	TRBD1	CASSLEVPRGSSYNSPLHF	TGTGCCAGCAGCTTGGAGGTCCCCAGGGGGAGCTCCTATAATTCACCCCTCCACTTT
-	TRBV27	TRBJ1-2	TRBD1	CASSLSDRGPGYTF	TGTGCCAGCAGTTTATCGGACAGGGGGCCTGGCTACACCTTC
-	TRBV4-1	TRBJ2-7	TRBD1	CASSPGTGFAYEQYF	TGCGCCAGCAGCCCAGGGACAGGCTTTGCCTACGAGCAGTACTTC